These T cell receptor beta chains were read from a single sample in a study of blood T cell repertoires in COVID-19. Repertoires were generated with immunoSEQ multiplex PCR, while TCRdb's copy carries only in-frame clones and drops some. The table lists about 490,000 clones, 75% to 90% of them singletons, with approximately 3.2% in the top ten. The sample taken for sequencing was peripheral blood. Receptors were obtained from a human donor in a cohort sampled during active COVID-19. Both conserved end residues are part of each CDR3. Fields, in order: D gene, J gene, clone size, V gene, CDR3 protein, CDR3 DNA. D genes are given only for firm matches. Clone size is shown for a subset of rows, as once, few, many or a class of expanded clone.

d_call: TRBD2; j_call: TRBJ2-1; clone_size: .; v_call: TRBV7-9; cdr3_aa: CASSPWTSGSYNEQFF; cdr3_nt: TGTGCCAGCAGCCCCTGGACTAGCGGCTCCTACAATGAGCAGTTCTTC
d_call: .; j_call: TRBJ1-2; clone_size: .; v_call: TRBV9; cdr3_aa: CASSVSLSADIGTEGYTF; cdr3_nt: TGTGCCAGCAGCGTCTCGCTGAGTGCGGACATCGGGACTGAAGGCTACACCTTC
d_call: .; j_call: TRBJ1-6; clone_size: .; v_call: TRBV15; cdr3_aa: CATSRVQGNAYNSPLHF; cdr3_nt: TGTGCCACCAGCAGAGTACAGGGAAACGCCTATAATTCACCCCTCCACTTT
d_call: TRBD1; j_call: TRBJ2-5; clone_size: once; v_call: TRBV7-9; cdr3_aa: CASSDYWTGGLETQYF; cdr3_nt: TGTGCCAGCAGCGACTACTGGACAGGGGGCTTAGAGACCCAGTACTTC
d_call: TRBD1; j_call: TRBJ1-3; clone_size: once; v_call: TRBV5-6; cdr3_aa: CASRPRTGRRNTIYF; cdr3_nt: TGTGCCAGCAGACCAAGGACAGGGAGGAGAAACACCATATATTTT
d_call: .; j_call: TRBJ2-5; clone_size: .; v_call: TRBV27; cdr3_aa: CASSLLGLGQETQYF; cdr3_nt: TGTGCCAGCAGTCTCCTAGGACTGGGGCAAGAGACCCAGTACTTC
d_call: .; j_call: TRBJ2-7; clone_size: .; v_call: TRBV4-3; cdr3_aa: CASSQVGDLVYEQYF; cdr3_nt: TGCGCCAGCAGCCAAGTAGGGGACTTAGTCTACGAGCAGTACTTC
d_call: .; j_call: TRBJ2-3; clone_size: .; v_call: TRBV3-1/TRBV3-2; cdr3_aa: CASSQRPPVARSASTDTQYF; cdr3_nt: TGTGCCAGCAGCCAAAGGCCCCCTGTAGCGCGGTCAGCTAGCACAGATACGCAGTATTTT
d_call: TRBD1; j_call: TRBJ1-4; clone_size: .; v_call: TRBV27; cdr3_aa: CASRLTGIGEKLFF; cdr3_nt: TGTGCCAGCAGGCTGACAGGGATTGGGGAAAAACTGTTTTTT
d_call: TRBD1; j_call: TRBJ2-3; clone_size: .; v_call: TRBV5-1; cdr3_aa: CASSGTGVTDTQYF; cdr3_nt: TGCGCCAGCAGCGGGACAGGGGTTACAGATACGCAGTATTTT
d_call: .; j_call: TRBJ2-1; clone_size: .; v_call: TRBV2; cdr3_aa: CASSPRGAADEQFF; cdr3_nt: TGTGCCAGCAGTCCCAGGGGTGCGGCCGATGAGCAGTTCTTC
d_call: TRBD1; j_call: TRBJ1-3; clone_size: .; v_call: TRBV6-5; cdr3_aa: CASSRDRGSGNTIYF; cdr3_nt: TGTGCCAGCAGTCGAGACAGGGGCTCTGGAAACACCATATATTTT
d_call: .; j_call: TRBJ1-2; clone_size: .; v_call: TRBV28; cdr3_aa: CASSFAGRNGYTF; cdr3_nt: TGTGCCAGCAGTTTCGCAGGCAGAAATGGCTACACCTTC
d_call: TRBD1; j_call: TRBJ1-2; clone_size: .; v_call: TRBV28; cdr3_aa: CASSLGTANLGGYTF; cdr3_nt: TGTGCCAGCAGTTTAGGGACAGCCAATTTAGGTGGCTACACCTTC
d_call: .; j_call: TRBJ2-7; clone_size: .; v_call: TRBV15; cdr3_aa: CATSRLRGNSYEQYF; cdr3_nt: TGTGCCACCAGCAGACTAAGGGGTAACTCCTACGAGCAGTACTTC
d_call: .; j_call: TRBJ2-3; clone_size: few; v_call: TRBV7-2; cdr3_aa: CASSLARVKDTQYF; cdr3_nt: TGTGCCAGCAGCTTAGCCAGGGTTAAGGATACGCAGTATTTT
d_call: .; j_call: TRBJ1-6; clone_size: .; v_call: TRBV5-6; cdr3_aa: CASSPRTGYNSPLHF; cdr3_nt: TGTGCCAGCAGCCCCCGGACGGGATATAATTCACCCCTCCACTTT